This TCR beta chain appears in the sequencing data of a study of T cell responses to AZD1222 COVID-19 vaccine. In germline, CDR1 is LGHNA, CDR2 YSLEER. V dropped 3 bases and J dropped 0 bases, with 6 bases sitting between them. This CDR3 spans 14 amino acids. This table comes from immunoSEQ multiplex PCR, and its TCRdb copy is limited to in-frame clones, with some not included. The sample has about 62,000 clones, roughly three quarters seen once; the top ten hold more than 12%. This clone was seen a single time. The sequencing used peripheral blood, collected on day 0 of AZD1222 vaccination. The chain employs TRBV4-3 and TRBJ1-5; D not resolved. The clonotype comes from an adult in good health. The CDR3 region is CASSHDISNQPQHF. CDR3 bases: TGCGCCAGCAGCCATGACATTAGCAATCAGCCCCAGCATTTT.